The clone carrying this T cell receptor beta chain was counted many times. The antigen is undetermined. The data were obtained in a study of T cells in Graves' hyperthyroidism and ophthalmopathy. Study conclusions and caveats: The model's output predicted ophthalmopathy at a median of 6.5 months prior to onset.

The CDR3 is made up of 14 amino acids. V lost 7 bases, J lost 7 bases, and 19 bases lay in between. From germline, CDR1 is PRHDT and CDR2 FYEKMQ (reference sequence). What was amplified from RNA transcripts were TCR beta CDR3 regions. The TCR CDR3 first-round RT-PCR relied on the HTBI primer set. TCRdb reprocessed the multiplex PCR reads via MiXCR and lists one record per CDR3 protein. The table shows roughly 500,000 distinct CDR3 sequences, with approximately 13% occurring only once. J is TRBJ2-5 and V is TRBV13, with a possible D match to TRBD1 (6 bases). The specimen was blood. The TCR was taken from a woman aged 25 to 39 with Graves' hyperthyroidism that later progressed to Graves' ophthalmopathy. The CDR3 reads CASTLGARLLTQYF. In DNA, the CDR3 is TGTGCCAGCACTCTGGGGGCCCGACTCCTGACCCAGTACTTC.